This T cell receptor beta chain was obtained from a study of vaccination effects on CD4 cells after COVID-19. General observations from the study: Substantial clonal contraction characterized both infection- and vaccine-induced clones late after vaccination.

Expansion with viral peptide pools was applied to antigen-specific CD4+ T cells by the ViraFEST assay prior to sequencing. The authors isolated CD4+ T cells after approximately 9 days of culture. Vaccinated participants had no history of SARS-CoV-2 infection and tested negative for nucleocapsid antibodies. IL-2 at approximately 10 IU/ml and peptides at 9.5 to 10 ug/ml were added to cultured PBMC, approximately 2.2 million per well. V lost 6 bases, J lost 6 bases, and 19 bases lay in between. Germline assignment: CDR1 MNHEY and CDR2 SVGAGI. The CDR3 runs to 15 residues. Note on this clone: The target antigen is unknown.

Sequencing was performed with immunoSEQ multiplex PCR; in TCRdb, only in-frame clones are kept and a portion is missing. Of about 25,000 clones in the sample, over 60% were seen once. The chain joins TRBV6-5 to TRBJ2-3; D might be TRBD2 (5 bases). The sequence was obtained from a human donor who received a COVID-19 vaccine. Sequencing used CD4+ T cells from PBMCs cultured with HCoV-NL63 spike peptides, obtained before COVID-19 vaccination. In nucleotides, the CDR3 is TGTGCCAGCAGAACAGCGGATAGATACGGCGATACGCAGTATTTT. This sequence encodes CASRTADRYGDTQYF.